These 9 T cell receptor beta chains came from one sample sequenced in a study of prognosis after radiotherapy for stage I lung cancer. Amplification of TCR beta CDR3 from genomic DNA used two-round multiplex PCR. Used in first-round PCR were primers specific to each TRBV and TRBJ gene. Via MiXCR, TCRdb re-called the multiplex PCR reads, giving one row per CDR3 protein. Among about 51,000 distinct CDR3 sequences, approximately 30% were seen once, and the ten largest hold about 9.2%. The material was PBMCs, obtained before or after stereotactic body radiation therapy (not recorded which). The receptors were sampled from a donor aged 50 or older with non-small cell lung cancer.

This clonotype occurred many times. The chain carries TRBV28 and TRBJ1-1; tentative D call: TRBD1 (5 bases). Trimming removed 2 bases from V and 1 base from J, with 14 bases in between. CDR3 size: 16 residues. Germline V gives CDR1 MDHEN, CDR2 SYDVKM. The CDR3 here is CASSLPRVTSNTEAFF. The CDR3 nucleotides read TGTGCCAGCAGTTTACCCAGGGTAACCTCGAACACTGAAGCTTTCTTT.

This clonotype was recorded many times. The rearrangement uses TRBV5-1 and TRBJ2-7; TRBD2 is a possible D gene (6 bases). Germline CDR1 and CDR2: SGHRS and YFSETQ. The CDR3 sequence is 16 residues long. Deletions cut 7 bases from V and 1 base from J, with 21 bases between. The CDR3 bases are TGCGCCAGCGCGCAGGCGGGGCTGGGGAGATCCTACGAGCAGTACTTC. It translates to CASAQAGLGRSYEQYF. Together with reference TRBV5-1 and TRBJ2-7, the CDR3 gives the full variable domain: KAGVTQTPRYLIKTRGQQVTLSCSPISGHRSVSWYQQTPGQGLQFLFEYFSETQRNKGNFPGRFSGRQFSNSRSEMNVSTLELGDSALYLCASAQAGLGRSYEQYFGPGTRLTVT.

This clonotype was counted ten times or more. This chain links TRBV6-2 or TRBV6-3 with TRBJ2-1, with D maybe TRBD1 (6 bases). The CDR3 runs 14 residues. The ends were cut back, 4 bases at V and 7 bases at J, with 14 bases in the middle. Germline values: CDR1 MNHEY, CDR2 SVGEGT. In DNA form, the CDR3 reads TGTGCCAGCAGTTCTTGGGGGCGATTAAATGAGCAGTTCTTC. Translation: CASSSWGRLNEQFF.

This clonotype was recorded at least ten times. J is TRBJ2-3 and V is TRBV2; perhaps TRBD2 as D (6 bases). The CDR3 spans 13 residues. The ends were cut back, 6 bases at V and 7 bases at J, with 14 bases in the middle. Germline V gene lookup returns CDR1 SNHLY and CDR2 FYNNEI. The CDR3 bases are TGTGCCAGCAGAACCCTAGCGAGCTATACGCAGTATTTT. Translating it yields CASRTLASYTQYF.

The table lists this clonotype with many counts. The chain has TRBV11-2 and TRBJ2-3; no reliable D call. The CDR3 is 14 residues long. Trimming took 0 bases from V and 1 from J, leaving 5 bases between them. Germline lookup yields CDR1 SGHAT and CDR2 FQNNGV. The CDR3 region is CASSLDVGTDTQYF. The DNA for the CDR3 is TGTGCCAGCAGCTTAGACGTTGGCACAGATACGCAGTATTTT.

As to this clonotype: A read error may be the cause here, since a much bigger clone is one base away. The V and J genes are TRBV14 and TRBJ1-2; D remains unclear. Trimming removed 5 bases from V and 0 bases from J, with 13 bases in between. The length of the CDR3 is 15 residues. Germline assignment: CDR1 SGHDN and CDR2 FVKESK. Here the CDR3 reads CASSAHGWANYGYTF. The CDR3 bases are TGTGCCAGCAGCGCCCACGGGTGGGCTAACTATGGCTACACCTTC.

This clonotype was picked up many times. This chain connects TRBV3-1 to TRBJ2-5, with TRBD2 as a possible D gene (6 bases). Germline V gene sequence: CDR1 LGHDT, CDR2 YNNKEL (reference sequence). The CDR3 is made up of 15 amino acids. Trimming pared 7 bases from V and 5 bases from J, leaving 20 bases between. CDR3 loop: CASTLGTGGQETQYF. For the CDR3, the DNA is TGTGCCAGCACCCTCGGCACCGGAGGGCAGGAGACCCAGTACTTC.

Comments on this clonotype: The junction departs from the called germline gene at one end, perhaps through a read error. The V call is TRBV7-7, the J call TRBJ1-1; maybe TRBD1 (6 bases). CDR3 length: 13 residues. Per the germline V gene, CDR1 is SSHAT and CDR2 is FNYEAQ (reference sequence). The CDR3 coding sequence is TGTGCTAGCATCTTGGACAGGAACACTGAAGCTTTCTTT. This gives the protein CASILDRNTEAFF.

Of note for this clonotype: A read error may be the cause here, since a much bigger clone is one base away. The chain couples TRBV20-1 to TRBJ2-3; D is ambiguous. The CDR3 spans 14 residues. Germline V gene data show CDR1 as DFQATT and CDR2 as SNEGSKA (reference sequence). In DNA form, the CDR3 reads TGCAGCGTTACCCTTGGGTATGGCACAGATACGCAGTATTTT. Translated, it gives CSVTLGYGTDTQYF.